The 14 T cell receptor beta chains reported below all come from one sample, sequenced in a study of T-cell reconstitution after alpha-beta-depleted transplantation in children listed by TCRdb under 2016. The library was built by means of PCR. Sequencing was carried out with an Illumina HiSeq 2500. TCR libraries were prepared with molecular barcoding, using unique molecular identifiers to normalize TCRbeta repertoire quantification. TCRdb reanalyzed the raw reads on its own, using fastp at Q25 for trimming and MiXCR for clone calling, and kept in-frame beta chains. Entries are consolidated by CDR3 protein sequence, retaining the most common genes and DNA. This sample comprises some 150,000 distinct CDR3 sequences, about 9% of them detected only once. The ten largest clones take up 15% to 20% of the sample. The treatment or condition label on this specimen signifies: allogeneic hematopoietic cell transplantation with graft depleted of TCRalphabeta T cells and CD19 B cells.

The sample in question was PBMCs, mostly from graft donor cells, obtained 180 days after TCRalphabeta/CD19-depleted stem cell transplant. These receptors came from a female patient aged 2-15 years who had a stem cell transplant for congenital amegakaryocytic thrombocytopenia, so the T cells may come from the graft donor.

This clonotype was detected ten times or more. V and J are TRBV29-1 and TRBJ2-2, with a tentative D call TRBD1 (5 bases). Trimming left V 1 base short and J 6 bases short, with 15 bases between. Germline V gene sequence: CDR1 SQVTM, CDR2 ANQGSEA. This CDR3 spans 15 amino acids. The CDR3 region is CSVEGGILGAGELFF. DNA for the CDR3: TGCAGCGTTGAAGGGGGCATCTTAGGGGCCGGGGAGCTGTTTTTT.

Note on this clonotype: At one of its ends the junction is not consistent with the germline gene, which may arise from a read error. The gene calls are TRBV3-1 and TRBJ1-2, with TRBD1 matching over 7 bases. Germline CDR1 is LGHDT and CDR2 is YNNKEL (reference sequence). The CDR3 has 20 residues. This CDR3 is CASTQLQDRKSLTPNYGYTF. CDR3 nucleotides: TGTGCCAGCACCCAACTACAGGACAGGAAGAGCTTGACGCCTAACTATGGCTACACCTTC. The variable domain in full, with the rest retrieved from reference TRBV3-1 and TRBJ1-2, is DTAVSQTPKYLVTQMGNDKSIKCEQNLGHDTMYWYKQDSKKFLKIMFSYNNKELIINETVPNRFSPKSPDKAHLNLHINSLELGDSAVYFCASTQLQDRKSLTPNYGYTFGSGTRLTVV.

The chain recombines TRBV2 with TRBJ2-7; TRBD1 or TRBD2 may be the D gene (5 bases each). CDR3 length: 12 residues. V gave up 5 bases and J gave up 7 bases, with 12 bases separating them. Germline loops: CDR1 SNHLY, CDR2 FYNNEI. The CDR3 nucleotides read TGTGCCAGCAGTTCCGGGGACCCTGAGCAGTACTTC. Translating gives CASSSGDPEQYF.

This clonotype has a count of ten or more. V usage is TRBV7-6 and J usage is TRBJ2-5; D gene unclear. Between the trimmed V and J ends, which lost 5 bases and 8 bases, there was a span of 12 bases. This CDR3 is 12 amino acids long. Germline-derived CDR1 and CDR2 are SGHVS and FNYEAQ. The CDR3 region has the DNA TGTGCCAGCAGCCCAACCGAGCTAACCCAGTACTTC. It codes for CASSPTELTQYF.

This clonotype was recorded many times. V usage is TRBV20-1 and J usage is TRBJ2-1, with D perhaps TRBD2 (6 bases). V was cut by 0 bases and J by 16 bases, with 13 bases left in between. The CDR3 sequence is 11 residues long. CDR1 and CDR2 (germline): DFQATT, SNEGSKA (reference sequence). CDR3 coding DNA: TGCAGTGCTAGAGAGTGGGAGGTCCAATTCTTC. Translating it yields CSAREWEVQFF.

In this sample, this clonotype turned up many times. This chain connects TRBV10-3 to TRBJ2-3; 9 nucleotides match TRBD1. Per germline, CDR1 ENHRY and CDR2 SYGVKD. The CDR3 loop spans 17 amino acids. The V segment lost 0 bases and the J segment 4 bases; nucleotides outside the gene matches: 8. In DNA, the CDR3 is TGTGCCATCAGTGAGTCACCCGGACAGGGGAAGGCAGATACGCAGTATTTT. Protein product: CAISESPGQGKADTQYF.

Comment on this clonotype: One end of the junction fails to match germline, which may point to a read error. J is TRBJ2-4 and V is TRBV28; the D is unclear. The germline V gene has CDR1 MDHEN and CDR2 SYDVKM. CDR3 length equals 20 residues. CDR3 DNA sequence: TGTGCCAGCAGTTTATCCCTTCCTTCGGGCAGCAAGTTAGCCAAAAACAGTCAGTACTTC. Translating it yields CASSLSLPSGSKLAKNSQYF.

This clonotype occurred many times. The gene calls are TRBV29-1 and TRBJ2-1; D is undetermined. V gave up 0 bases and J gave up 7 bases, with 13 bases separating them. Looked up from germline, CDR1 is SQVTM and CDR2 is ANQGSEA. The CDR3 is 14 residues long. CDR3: CSVEDDRSRNEQFF. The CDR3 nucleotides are TGCAGCGTTGAAGATGATAGGTCGAGGAATGAGCAGTTCTTC.

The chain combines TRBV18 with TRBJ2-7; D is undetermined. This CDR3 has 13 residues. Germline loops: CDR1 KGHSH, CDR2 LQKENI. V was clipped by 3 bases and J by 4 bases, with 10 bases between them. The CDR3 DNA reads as TGTGCCAGCTCACCCGCGCGAGTGTACGAGCAGTACTTC. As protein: CASSPARVYEQYF.

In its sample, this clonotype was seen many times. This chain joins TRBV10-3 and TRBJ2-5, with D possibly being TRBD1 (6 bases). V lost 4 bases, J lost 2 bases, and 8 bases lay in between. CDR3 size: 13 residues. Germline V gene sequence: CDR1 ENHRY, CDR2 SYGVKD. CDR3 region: CAISGTEQETQYF. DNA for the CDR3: TGTGCCATCAGTGGGACAGAGCAAGAGACCCAGTACTTC.

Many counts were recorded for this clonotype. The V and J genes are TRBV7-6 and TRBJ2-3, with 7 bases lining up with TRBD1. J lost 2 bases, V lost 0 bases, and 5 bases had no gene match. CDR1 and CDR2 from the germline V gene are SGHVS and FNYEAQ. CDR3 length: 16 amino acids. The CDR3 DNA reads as TGTGCCAGCAGCTTAGCACAGGGGCGGGCCACAGATACGCAGTATTTT. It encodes CASSLAQGRATDTQYF.

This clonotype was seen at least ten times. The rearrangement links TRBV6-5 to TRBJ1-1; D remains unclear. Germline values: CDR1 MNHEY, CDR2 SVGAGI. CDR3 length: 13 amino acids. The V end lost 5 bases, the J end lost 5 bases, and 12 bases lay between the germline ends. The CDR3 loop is CASSINYLTEAFF. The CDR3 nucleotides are TGTGCCAGCAGTATCAATTATTTGACTGAAGCTTTCTTT.

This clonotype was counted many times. CDR3 DNA: TGTGCCAGCAGTTACTCACCAGGGATTAATTCACCCCTCCACTTT. Translation: CASSYSPGINSPLHF. The chain uses TRBV6-5 and TRBJ1-6, with D tentatively TRBD1 (5 bases). This CDR3 is 15 amino acids long. Deletions cut 0 bases from V and 6 bases from J, with 9 bases between. Germline assignment: CDR1 MNHEY and CDR2 SVGAGI.

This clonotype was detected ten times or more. DNA of the CDR3: TGTGCCAGCAGCACAGGGTTCCTATATGGCTACACCTTC. Its protein product is CASSTGFLYGYTF. V gene TRBV25-1 combines with J gene TRBJ1-2, with D possibly being TRBD1 (6 bases). The V gene lost 6 bases and the J gene lost 5 bases, with 13 bases spanning the gap. Germline CDR1 reads MGHDK; CDR2 reads SYGVNS. The CDR3 contains 13 residues.